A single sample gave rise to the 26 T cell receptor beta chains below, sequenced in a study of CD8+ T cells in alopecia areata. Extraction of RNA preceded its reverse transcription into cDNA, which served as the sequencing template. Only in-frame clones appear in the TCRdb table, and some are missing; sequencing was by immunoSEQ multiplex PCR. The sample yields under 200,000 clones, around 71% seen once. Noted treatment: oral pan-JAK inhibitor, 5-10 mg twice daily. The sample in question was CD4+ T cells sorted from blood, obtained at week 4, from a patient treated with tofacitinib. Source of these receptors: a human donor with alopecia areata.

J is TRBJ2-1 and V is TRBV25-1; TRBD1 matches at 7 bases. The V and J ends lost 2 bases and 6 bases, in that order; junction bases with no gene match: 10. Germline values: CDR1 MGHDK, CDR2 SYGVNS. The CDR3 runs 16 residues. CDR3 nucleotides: TGTGCCAGCAGTGAACCCCGGACCCAGGGGGTCAATGAGCAGTTCTTC. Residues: CASSEPRTQGVNEQFF.

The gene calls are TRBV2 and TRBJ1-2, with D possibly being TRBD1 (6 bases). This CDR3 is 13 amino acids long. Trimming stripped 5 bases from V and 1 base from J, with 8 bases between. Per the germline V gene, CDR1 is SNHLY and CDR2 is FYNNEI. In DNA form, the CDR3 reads TGTGCCAGCAGTAAGGACAGTAACTATGGCTACACCTTC. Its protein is CASSKDSNYGYTF. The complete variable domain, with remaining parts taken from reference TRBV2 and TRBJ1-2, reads EPEVTQTPSHQVTQMGQEVILRCVPISNHLYFYWYRQILGQKVEFLVSFYNNEISEKSEIFDDQFSVERPDGSNFTLKIRSTKLEDSAMYFCASSKDSNYGYTFGSGTRLTVV.

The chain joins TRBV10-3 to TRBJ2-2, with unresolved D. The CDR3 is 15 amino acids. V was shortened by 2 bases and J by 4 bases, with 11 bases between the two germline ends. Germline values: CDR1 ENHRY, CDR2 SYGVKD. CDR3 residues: CAISETGSSTGELFF. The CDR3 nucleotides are TGTGCCATCAGTGAGACTGGGTCGTCCACCGGGGAGCTGTTTTTT.

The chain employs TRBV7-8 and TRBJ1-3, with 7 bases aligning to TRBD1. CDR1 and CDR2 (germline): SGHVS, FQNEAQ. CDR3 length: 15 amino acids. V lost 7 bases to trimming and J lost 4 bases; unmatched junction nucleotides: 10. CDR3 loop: CASTDLRGPGNTIYF. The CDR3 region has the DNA TGTGCCAGCACCGACCTAAGGGGGCCAGGAAACACCATATATTTT.

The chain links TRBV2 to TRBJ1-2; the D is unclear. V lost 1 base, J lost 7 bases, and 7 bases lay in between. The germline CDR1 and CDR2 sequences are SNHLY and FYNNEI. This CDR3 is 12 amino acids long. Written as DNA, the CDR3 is TGTGCCAGCAGTGAAGGGCGGTCTGGCTACACCTTC. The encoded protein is CASSEGRSGYTF.

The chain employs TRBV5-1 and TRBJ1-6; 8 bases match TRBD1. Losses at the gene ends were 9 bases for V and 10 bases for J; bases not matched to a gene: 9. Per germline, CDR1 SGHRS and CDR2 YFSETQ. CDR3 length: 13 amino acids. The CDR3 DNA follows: TGCGCCACCAAACAGGGGGTTAACTCACCCCTCCACTTT. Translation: CATKQGVNSPLHF.

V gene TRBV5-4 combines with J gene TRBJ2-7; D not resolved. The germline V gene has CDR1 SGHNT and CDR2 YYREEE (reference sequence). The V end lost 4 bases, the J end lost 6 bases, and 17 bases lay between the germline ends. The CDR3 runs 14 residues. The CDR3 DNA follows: TGTGCCAGCAGCCGATCAGATTCGGTAGGCGAGCAGTACTTC. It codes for CASSRSDSVGEQYF.

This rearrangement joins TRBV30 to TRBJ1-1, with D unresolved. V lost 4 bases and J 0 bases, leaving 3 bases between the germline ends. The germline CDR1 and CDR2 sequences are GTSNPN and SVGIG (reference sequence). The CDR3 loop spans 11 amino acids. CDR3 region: CAWILNTEAFF. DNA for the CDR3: TGTGCCTGGATACTGAACACTGAAGCTTTCTTT.

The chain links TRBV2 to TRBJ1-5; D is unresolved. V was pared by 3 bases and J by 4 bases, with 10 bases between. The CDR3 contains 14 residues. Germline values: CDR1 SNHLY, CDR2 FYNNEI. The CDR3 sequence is CASSEAAWNQPQHF. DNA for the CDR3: TGTGCCAGCAGTGAGGCGGCTTGGAATCAGCCCCAGCATTTT.

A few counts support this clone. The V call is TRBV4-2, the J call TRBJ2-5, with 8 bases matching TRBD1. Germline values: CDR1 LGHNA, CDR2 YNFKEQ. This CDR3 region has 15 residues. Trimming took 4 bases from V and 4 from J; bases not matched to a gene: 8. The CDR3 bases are TGTGCCAGCAGCCCATTTCGGACAGGGTTAGAGACCCAGTACTTC. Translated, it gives CASSPFRTGLETQYF.

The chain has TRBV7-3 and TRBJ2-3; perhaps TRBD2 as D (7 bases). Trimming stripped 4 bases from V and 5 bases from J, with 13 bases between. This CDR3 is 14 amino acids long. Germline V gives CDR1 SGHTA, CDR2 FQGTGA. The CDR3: CASSSGGPGDTQYF. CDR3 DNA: TGTGCCAGCAGCTCCGGGGGGCCGGGAGATACGCAGTATTTT.

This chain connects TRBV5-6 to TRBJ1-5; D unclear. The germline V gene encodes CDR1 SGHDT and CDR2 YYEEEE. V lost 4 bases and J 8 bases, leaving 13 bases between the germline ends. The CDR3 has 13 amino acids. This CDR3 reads CASSPGPLEPQHF. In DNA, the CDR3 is TGTGCCAGCAGCCCCGGGCCCCTAGAGCCCCAGCATTTT. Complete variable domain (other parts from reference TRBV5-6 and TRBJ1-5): DAGVTQSPTHLIKTRGQQVTLRCSPKSGHDTVSWYQQALGQGPQFIFQYYEEEERQRGNFPDRFSGHQFPNYSSELNVNALLLGDSALYLCASSPGPLEPQHFGDGTRLSIL.

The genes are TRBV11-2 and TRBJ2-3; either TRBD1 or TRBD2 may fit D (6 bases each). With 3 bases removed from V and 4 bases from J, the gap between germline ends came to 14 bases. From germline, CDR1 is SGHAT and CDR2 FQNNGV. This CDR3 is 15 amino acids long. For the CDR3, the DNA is TGTGCCAGCAGCTTCGTAGGGGGGACGTCAGATACGCAGTATTTT. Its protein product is CASSFVGGTSDTQYF. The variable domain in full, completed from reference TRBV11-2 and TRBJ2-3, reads EAGVAQSPRYKIIEKRQSVAFWCNPISGHATLYWYQQILGQGPKLLIQFQNNGVVDDSQLPKDRFSAERLKGVDSTLKIQPAKLEDSAVYLCASSFVGGTSDTQYFGPGTRLTVL.

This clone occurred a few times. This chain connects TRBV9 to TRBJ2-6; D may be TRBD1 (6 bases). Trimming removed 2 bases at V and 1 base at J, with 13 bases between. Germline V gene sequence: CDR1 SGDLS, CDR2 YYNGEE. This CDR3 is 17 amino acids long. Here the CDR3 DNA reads TGTGCCAGCAGCGTGACGAGCGACAGGTCTGGGGCCAACGTCCTGACTTTC. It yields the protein CASSVTSDRSGANVLTF.

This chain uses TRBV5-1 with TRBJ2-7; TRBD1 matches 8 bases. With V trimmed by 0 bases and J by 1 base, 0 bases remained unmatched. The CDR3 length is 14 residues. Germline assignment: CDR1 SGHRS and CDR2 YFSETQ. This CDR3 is CASSLGQGSYEQYF. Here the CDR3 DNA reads TGCGCCAGCAGCTTGGGACAGGGGTCCTACGAGCAGTACTTC.

The CDR3 here is CATSRVTVTQETQYF. In nucleotides, the CDR3 is TGTGCCACCAGCAGAGTGACGGTAACACAAGAGACCCAGTACTTC. V gene TRBV15 combines with J gene TRBJ2-5; D ambiguous. This CDR3 comprises 15 residues. The V gene lost 1 base and the J gene lost 2 bases, with 11 bases spanning the gap. Germline CDR1 and CDR2: LNHNV and YYDKDF (reference sequence).

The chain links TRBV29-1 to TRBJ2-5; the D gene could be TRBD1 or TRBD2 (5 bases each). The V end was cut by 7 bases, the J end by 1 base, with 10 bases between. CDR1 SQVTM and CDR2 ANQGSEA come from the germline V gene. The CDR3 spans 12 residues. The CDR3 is CSAGGPQETQYF. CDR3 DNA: TGCAGCGCTGGGGGTCCCCAAGAGACCCAGTACTTC.

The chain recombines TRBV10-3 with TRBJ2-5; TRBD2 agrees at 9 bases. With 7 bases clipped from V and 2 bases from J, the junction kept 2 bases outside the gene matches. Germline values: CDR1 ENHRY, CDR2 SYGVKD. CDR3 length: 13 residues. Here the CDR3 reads CAITSGAQETQYF. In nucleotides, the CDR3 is TGTGCCATCACTAGCGGGGCACAAGAGACCCAGTACTTC.

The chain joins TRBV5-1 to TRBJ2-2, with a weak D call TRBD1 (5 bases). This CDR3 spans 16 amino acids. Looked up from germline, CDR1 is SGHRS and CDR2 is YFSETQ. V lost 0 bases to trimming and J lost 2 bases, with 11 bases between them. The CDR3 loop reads CASSLEQGFNTGELFF. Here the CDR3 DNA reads TGCGCCAGCAGCTTGGAGCAGGGTTTCAACACCGGGGAGCTGTTTTTT.

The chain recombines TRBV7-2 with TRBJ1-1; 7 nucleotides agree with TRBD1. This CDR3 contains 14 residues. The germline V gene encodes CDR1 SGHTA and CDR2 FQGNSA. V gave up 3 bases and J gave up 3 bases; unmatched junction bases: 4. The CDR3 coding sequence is TGTGCCAGCAGCTTCCCCGGACAGGACACTGAAGCTTTCTTT. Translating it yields CASSFPGQDTEAFF.

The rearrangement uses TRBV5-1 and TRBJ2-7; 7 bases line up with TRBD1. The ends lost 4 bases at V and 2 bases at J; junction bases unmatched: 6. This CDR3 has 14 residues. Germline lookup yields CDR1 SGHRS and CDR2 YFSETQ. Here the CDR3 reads CASSPGQRAYEQYF. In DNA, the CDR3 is TGCGCCAGCAGCCCGGGACAGAGAGCCTACGAGCAGTACTTC.

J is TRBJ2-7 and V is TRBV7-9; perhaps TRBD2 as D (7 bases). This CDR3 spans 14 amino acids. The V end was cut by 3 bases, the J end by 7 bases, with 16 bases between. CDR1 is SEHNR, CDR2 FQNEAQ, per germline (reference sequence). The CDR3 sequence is CASSLGAGAREQYF. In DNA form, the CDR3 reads TGTGCCAGCAGCTTGGGGGCGGGGGCCCGGGAGCAGTACTTC.

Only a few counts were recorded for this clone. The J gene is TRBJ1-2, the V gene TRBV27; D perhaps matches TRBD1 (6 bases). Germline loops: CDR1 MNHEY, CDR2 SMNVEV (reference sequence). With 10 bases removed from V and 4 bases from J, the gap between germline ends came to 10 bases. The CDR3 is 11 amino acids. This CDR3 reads CATTGPYGYTF. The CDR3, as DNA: TGTGCCACCACAGGGCCCTATGGCTACACCTTC.

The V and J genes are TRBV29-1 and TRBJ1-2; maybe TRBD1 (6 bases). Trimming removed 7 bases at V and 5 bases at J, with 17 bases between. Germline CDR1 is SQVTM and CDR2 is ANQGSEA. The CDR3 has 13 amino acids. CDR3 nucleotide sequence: TGCAGCGCAAAGGAACAGGGTCCTTATGGCTACACCTTC. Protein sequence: CSAKEQGPYGYTF. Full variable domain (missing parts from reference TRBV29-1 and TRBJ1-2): SAVISQKPSRDICQRGTSLTIQCQVDSQVTMMFWYRQQPGQSLTLIATANQGSEATYESGFVIDKFPISRPNLTFSTLTVSNMSPEDSSIYLCSAKEQGPYGYTFGSGTRLTVV.

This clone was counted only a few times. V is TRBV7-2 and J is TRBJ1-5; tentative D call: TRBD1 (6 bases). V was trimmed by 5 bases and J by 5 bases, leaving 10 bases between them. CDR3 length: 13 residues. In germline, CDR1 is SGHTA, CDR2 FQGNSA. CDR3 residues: CASSRWTDQPQHF. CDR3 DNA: TGTGCCAGCAGCCGCTGGACAGATCAGCCCCAGCATTTT.

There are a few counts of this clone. CDR3 nucleotides: TGTGCCTGGGACCGCGACAGGCTGAACACTGAAGCTTTCTTT. This translates into CAWDRDRLNTEAFF. V gene TRBV30 combines with J gene TRBJ1-1, with D possibly matching TRBD1 (6 bases). V was pared by 5 bases and J by 0 bases, with 13 bases between. Germline V lookup: CDR1 GTSNPN, CDR2 SVGIG (reference sequence). This CDR3 has 14 residues.